This TCR beta chain appears in the sequencing data of a study of blood T cells in healthy people across ages. There are 12 residues in the CDR3. Trimming cost V 8 bases and J 0 bases, with 7 bases left between them. Per the germline V gene, CDR1 is MNHNS and CDR2 is SASEGT. This clonotype appeared a few times. The use of a sample-barcoded 5' primer and a J-beta primer mix characterized a second PCR of roughly 6 to 11 cycles. TCRdb reanalysed the 5' RACE reads using MiXCR and keeps one entry per CDR3 protein. The sample lists about 1.6 million distinct CDR3 sequences, about 31% occurring once. The sequence was collected from a young woman in good health. The sample comprised blood. The chain recombines TRBV6-1 with TRBJ1-1; D not resolved. Here the CDR3 reads CASPFMNTEAFF. The CDR3 DNA is TGTGCCAGCCCCTTCATGAACACTGAAGCTTTCTTT.